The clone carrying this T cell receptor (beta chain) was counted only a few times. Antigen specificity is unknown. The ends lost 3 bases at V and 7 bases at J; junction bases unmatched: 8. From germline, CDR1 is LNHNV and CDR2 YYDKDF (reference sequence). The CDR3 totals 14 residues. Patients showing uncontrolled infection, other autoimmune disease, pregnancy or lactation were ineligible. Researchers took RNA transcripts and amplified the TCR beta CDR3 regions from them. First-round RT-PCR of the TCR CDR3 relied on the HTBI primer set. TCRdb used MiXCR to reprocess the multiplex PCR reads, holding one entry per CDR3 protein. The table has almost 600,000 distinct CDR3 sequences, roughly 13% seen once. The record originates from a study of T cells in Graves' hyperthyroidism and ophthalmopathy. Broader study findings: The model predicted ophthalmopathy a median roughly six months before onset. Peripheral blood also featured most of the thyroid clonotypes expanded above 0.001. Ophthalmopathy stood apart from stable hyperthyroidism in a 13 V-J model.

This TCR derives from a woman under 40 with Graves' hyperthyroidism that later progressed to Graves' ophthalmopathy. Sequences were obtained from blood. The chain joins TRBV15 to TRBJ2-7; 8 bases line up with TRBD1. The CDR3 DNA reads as TGTGCCACCAGCAGGCTGGACAGGGCTCGGGAGCAGTACTTC. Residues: CATSRLDRAREQYF.